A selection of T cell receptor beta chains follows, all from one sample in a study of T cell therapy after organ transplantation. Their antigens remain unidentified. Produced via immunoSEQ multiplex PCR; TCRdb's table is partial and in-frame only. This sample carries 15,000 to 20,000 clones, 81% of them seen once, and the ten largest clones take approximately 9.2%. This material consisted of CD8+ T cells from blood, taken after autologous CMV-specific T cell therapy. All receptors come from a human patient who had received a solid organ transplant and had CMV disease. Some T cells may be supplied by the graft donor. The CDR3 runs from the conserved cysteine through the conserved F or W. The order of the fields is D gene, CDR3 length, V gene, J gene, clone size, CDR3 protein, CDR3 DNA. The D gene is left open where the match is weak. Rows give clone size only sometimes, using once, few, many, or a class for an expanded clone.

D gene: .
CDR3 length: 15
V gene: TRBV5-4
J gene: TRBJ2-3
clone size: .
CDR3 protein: CASSLDGRGTDTQYF
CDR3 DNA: TGTGCCAGCAGCTTGGATGGTAGGGGTACAGATACGCAGTATTTT

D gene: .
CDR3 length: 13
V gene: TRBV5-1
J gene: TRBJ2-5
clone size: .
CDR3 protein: CASSASGQETQYF
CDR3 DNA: TGCGCCAGCAGCGCCAGCGGACAAGAGACCCAGTACTTC

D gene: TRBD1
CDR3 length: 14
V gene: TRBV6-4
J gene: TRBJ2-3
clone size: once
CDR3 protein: CASSRQGSTDTQYF
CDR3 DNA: TGTGCCAGCAGCAGACAGGGAAGCACAGATACGCAGTATTTT

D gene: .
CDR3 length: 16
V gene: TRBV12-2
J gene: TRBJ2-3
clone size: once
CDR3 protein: CASRLIQAGYTDTQYF
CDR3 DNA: TGTGCAAGTCGCCTTATTCAAGCGGGGTACACAGATACGCAGTATTTT

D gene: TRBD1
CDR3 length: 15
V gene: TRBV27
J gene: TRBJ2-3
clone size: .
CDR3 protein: CASRSTGANTDTQYF
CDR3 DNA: TGTGCCAGCAGGTCCACAGGGGCCAACACAGATACGCAGTATTTT

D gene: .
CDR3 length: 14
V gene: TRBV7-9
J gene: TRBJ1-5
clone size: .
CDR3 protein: CASSLAMGNQPQHF
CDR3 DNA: TGTGCCAGCAGCTTAGCGATGGGGAATCAGCCCCAGCATTTT

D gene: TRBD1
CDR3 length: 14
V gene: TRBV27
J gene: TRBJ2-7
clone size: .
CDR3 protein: CASSPNRGRVEQYF
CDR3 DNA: TGTGCCAGCAGTCCCAACAGGGGGCGGGTCGAGCAGTACTTC

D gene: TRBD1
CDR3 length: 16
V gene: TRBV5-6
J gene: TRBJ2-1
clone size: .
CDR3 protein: CASSLMNRGHNDEQFF
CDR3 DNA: TGTGCCAGCAGCTTGATGAACAGGGGGCATAACGATGAGCAGTTCTTC

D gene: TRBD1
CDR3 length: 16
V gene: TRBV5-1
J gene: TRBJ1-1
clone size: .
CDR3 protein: CASSLDPTGGDTEAFF
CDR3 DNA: TGCGCCAGCAGCTTGGATCCAACAGGGGGGGACACTGAAGCTTTCTTT

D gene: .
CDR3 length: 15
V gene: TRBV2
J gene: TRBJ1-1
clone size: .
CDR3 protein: CASTPAGTAYTEAFF
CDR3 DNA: TGTGCCAGCACCCCTGCAGGGACGGCTTACACTGAAGCTTTCTTT